These 20 T cell receptor beta chains came from one sample sequenced in a study of vaccination and CD4 T cells after COVID-19. These receptors have no identified antigens. An Oncomine TCR Beta short-read assay was used to sequence the DNA from cultured CD4+ T cells. TCRdb reprocessed the PCR reads via MiXCR and lists one record per CDR3 protein. There are tens of thousands of distinct CDR3 sequences in the sample; 67% occur only once, and about 16% lies in the top ten. Treatment noted: approximately nine-day PBMC culture with coronavirus spike peptide pools or control peptides (ViraFEST assay). Source: CD4+ T cells from blood, cultured in vitro, taken after SARS-CoV-2 vaccination. All receptors derive from a human donor who received a COVID-19 vaccine.

Here the CDR3 reads CASSLVVGQGNYGYTF. Here the CDR3 DNA reads TGTGCCAGCAGCTTAGTGGTCGGGCAGGGGAACTATGGCTACACCTTC. The chain uses TRBV7-2 and TRBJ1-2; TRBD1 might be the D (6 bases). Germline assignment: CDR1 SGHTA and CDR2 FQGNSA. Trimming left V 1 base short and J 2 bases short, with 14 bases between. The CDR3 consists of 16 residues. Drawing the rest from reference TRBV7-2 and TRBJ1-2, the complete variable domain is GAGVSQSPSNKVTEKGKDVELRCDPISGHTALYWYRQSLGQGLEFLIYFQGNSAPDKSGLPSDRFSAERTGGSVSTLTIQRTQQEDSAVYLCASSLVVGQGNYGYTFGSGTRLTVV.

This chain joins TRBV20-1 and TRBJ2-7; D is uncertain. V was pared by 4 bases and J by 3 bases, with 13 bases between. Germline assignment: CDR1 DFQATT and CDR2 SNEGSKA (reference sequence). There are 13 residues in the CDR3. CDR3 loop: CSATTQLNYEQYF. The CDR3 DNA reads as TGCAGTGCTACCACCCAACTGAACTACGAGCAGTACTTC.

The V call is TRBV6-8, the J call TRBJ1-1; possibly TRBD1 for D (5 bases). Per germline, CDR1 MNHGY and CDR2 SAAAGT. Deletions cut 0 bases from V and 4 bases from J, with 15 bases between. The CDR3 covers 16 residues. The DNA for the CDR3 is TGTGCCAGCAGTTACTCGTTTTCGCCGGGGGGCACTGAAGCTTTCTTT. Amino acid sequence: CASSYSFSPGGTEAFF.

In this sample, this clonotype turned up a few times. The genes are TRBV19 and TRBJ2-5; 10 nucleotides align to TRBD2. Trimming cost V 7 bases and J 1 base; bases outside gene matches: 0. The germline V gene has CDR1 LNHDA and CDR2 SQIVND (reference sequence). This CDR3 is 13 amino acids long. CDR3 bases: TGTGCCAGTACTAGCGGGGGCCAAGAGACCCAGTACTTC. Protein product: CASTSGGQETQYF.

V usage is TRBV2 and J usage is TRBJ1-2; weak D call: TRBD1 (5 bases). Trimming left V 4 bases short and J 0 bases short, with 9 bases between. This CDR3 region has 14 residues. The V gene's germline CDR1 is SNHLY and CDR2 FYNNEI. DNA for the CDR3: TGTGCCAGCAGTGCACTGGGGGCTAACTATGGCTACACCTTC. This codes for CASSALGANYGYTF.

The genes are TRBV6-1 and TRBJ2-5; 11 positions agree with TRBD2. J was trimmed by 5 bases and V by 5 bases; bases with no gene match: 4. CDR1 and CDR2 (germline): MNHNS, SASEGT. The CDR3 is 14 residues long. The CDR3 nucleotides read TGTGCCAGCAGTCCTAGCGGGGGGTTGGAGACCCAGTACTTC. It codes for CASSPSGGLETQYF.

The chain links TRBV2 to TRBJ1-3; TRBD1 matches at 8 bases. V shed 5 bases, J shed 2 bases, and the junction held 2 bases outside the gene matches. The CDR3 is 14 amino acids. Germline V gene data show CDR1 as SNHLY and CDR2 as FYNNEI. The CDR3 bases are TGTGCCAGCAGTCCGGACAGGGCTGGAAACACCATATATTTT. It translates to CASSPDRAGNTIYF.

This clonotype has just one count. The chain joins TRBV20-1 to TRBJ1-2, with 7 nucleotides matching TRBD1. This CDR3 is 16 amino acids long. Trimming cost V 3 bases and J 8 bases; bases outside gene matches: 18. Germline-derived CDR1 and CDR2 are DFQATT and SNEGSKA (reference sequence). DNA for the CDR3: TGCAGTGCTAGTATCCGGGGACAGAGCTCCTCTAGAGGCTACACCTTC. It yields the protein CSASIRGQSSSRGYTF.

Comments on this clonotype: The junction does not match germline at one end; this may be a read error. The gene calls are TRBV6-2 or TRBV6-3 and TRBJ1-2; D is uncertain. The CDR3 runs to 13 residues. In germline, CDR1 is MNHEY, CDR2 SVGEGT. CDR3 DNA sequence: TGTGCCAGCAGTTACTCGCCTAGAGGTGGCTACATCTTC. Encoded protein: CASSYSPRGGYIF.

In the case of this clonotype: A junction end diverges from the germline sequence, so it may reflect a read error. This chain joins TRBV11-2 and TRBJ1-2; the D is unclear. The CDR3 is 13 residues long. Germline CDR1 reads SGHAT; CDR2 reads FQNNGV. Here the CDR3 reads CARSLVSGYGYTF. CDR3 DNA: TGTGCCCGCAGCTTAGTGTCGGGATATGGCTACACCTTC. Variable domain in full (rest from reference TRBV11-2 and TRBJ1-2): EAGVAQSPRYKIIEKRQSVAFWCNPISGHATLYWYQQILGQGPKLLIQFQNNGVVDDSQLPKDRFSAERLKGVDSTLKIQPAKLEDSAVYLCARSLVSGYGYTFGSGTRLTVV.

This clonotype was detected once. This chain uses TRBV25-1 with TRBJ2-4; D may be TRBD2 (6 bases). The V gene lost 9 bases and the J gene lost 0 bases, with 15 bases spanning the gap. Germline CDR1 MGHDK, CDR2 SYGVNS. The CDR3 consists of 15 residues. The CDR3 is CARGGPCLAKNIQYF. The CDR3 DNA follows: TGTGCCAGGGGGGGACCGTGTCTAGCCAAAAACATTCAGTACTTC.

The chain employs TRBV1 and TRBJ2-3; TRBD1, as called in the table, went unchecked against the DNA. TRBV1 is listed as a pseudogene. The CDR3 runs 16 residues. The DNA for the CDR3 is TGCACCAGCAGCCAAGCGCGGGGGGCCCCTACAGATACGCAGTATTTT. Its translation is CTSSQARGAPTDTQYF.

The chain is built from TRBV7-2 and TRBJ1-2; TRBD1 matches 7 bases. Germline CDR1 is SGHTA and CDR2 is FQGNSA. This CDR3 is 14 amino acids long. V trimming: 3 bases; J trimming: 4 bases; junction bases outside the gene matches: 5. Written as DNA, the CDR3 is TGTGCCAGCAGCTTGACAGGGACCTTCTATGGCTACACCTTC. Protein product: CASSLTGTFYGYTF.

The chain is built from TRBV7-2 and TRBJ1-1, with D unclear. This CDR3 region has 14 residues. CDR1 is SGHTA and CDR2 is FQGNSA in the germline V gene. Trimming shortened V by 5 bases and J by 4 bases, and 14 bases separated the two germline ends. The CDR3 is CASSPQSSGTEAFF. The CDR3, as DNA: TGTGCCAGCAGCCCACAGAGTAGCGGCACTGAAGCTTTCTTT.

The table lists this clonotype with a few counts. V is TRBV30 and J is TRBJ2-2; no clear D gene. V gave up 2 bases and J gave up 3 bases, with 4 bases separating them. CDR1 and CDR2 (germline): GTSNPN, SVGIG (reference sequence). The length of the CDR3 is 12 residues. The CDR3 DNA follows: TGTGCCTGGAGTATAGACACCGGGGAGCTGTTTTTT. Amino acid sequence: CAWSIDTGELFF.

The DNA for the CDR3 is TGCGCCAGCAGCCGGGACGTAAAGAACACTGAAGCTTTCTTT. Translated, it gives CASSRDVKNTEAFF. The genes are TRBV5-1 and TRBJ1-1; possible D gene TRBD1, 5 bases. V shed 4 bases and J shed 1 base, with 11 bases lying between them. Looked up from germline, CDR1 is SGHRS and CDR2 is YFSETQ. The CDR3 runs to 14 residues. Full variable domain (missing parts from reference TRBV5-1 and TRBJ1-1): KAGVTQTPRYLIKTRGQQVTLSCSPISGHRSVSWYQQTPGQGLQFLFEYFSETQRNKGNFPGRFSGRQFSNSRSEMNVSTLELGDSALYLCASSRDVKNTEAFFGQGTRLTVV.

This chain joins TRBV30 and TRBJ2-5; 10 bases are shared with TRBD1. The CDR3 is made up of 14 amino acids. The germline gives CDR1 GTSNPN, CDR2 SVGIG (reference sequence). The ends lost 5 bases at V and 1 base at J; junction bases unmatched: 4. The CDR3 protein is CAWGQGEFQETQYF. CDR3 bases: TGTGCCTGGGGACAGGGGGAGTTCCAAGAGACCCAGTACTTC.

This chain connects TRBV24-1 to TRBJ2-5; 7 nucleotides align to TRBD1. The CDR3 runs 15 residues. V shed 5 bases, J shed 5 bases, and the junction held 10 bases outside the gene matches. Germline CDR1 reads KGHDR; CDR2 reads SFDVKD. CDR3 in amino acids: CATSAVEGAMETQYF. In DNA, the CDR3 is TGTGCCACCAGTGCCGTCGAGGGGGCTATGGAGACCCAGTACTTC.

This clonotype came up a few times. The chain uses TRBV7-2 and TRBJ2-1, with TRBD1 matching 10 bases. This CDR3 has 16 residues. The V segment lost 3 bases and the J segment 6 bases; nucleotides outside the gene matches: 8. Germline V CDR1 and CDR2: SGHTA, FQGNSA. The CDR3 is CASSLQGTGAPNEQFF. As DNA, the CDR3 is TGTGCCAGCAGCTTGCAAGGGACAGGGGCCCCCAATGAGCAGTTCTTC.

In this sample, this clonotype turned up a few times. The J gene is TRBJ2-1, the V gene TRBV6-1; TRBD1 matches 8 bases. From germline, CDR1 is MNHNS and CDR2 SASEGT. Trimming took 5 bases from V and 0 from J; bases not matched to a gene: 3. The CDR3 length is 15 residues. The CDR3 bases are TGTGCCAGCAGTAAGACAGGGGCCTCCTACAATGAGCAGTTCTTC. This sequence encodes CASSKTGASYNEQFF.